Each of the 22 T cell receptor beta chains below was sequenced from the same sample in a study of T cell changes during pregnancy in multiple sclerosis. Clones were read by immunoSEQ multiplex PCR, and TCRdb kept only the in-frame ones, dropping some. The sample yields about 52,000 clones, more than 80% seen once. The input for sequencing was CD4+ T cells from peripheral blood mononuclear cells, taken before pregnancy. Receptors originate from a female donor with multiple sclerosis, enrolled in a pregnancy study.

This chain links TRBV5-1 with TRBJ2-7; D is ambiguous. Trimming cost V 0 bases and J 5 bases, with 3 bases left between them. Germline V gives CDR1 SGHRS, CDR2 YFSETQ. The CDR3 is 11 amino acids. In DNA form, the CDR3 reads TGCGCCAGCAGCTTGGGAGACGAGCAGTACTTC. It is translated as CASSLGDEQYF.

The V gene is TRBV30, the J gene TRBJ1-2, with TRBD1 matching 8 bases. The germline gives CDR1 GTSNPN, CDR2 SVGIG (reference sequence). This CDR3 is 14 amino acids long. With 3 bases clipped from V and 5 bases from J, the junction kept 8 bases outside the gene matches. The CDR3 loop is CAWSPRDRRYGYTF. As DNA, the CDR3 is TGTGCCTGGAGCCCCCGGGACAGGCGATATGGCTACACCTTC.

Here the CDR3 reads CASSIGGQGYYEQYF. In DNA, the CDR3 is TGTGCCAGTAGTATTGGTGGGCAGGGATACTACGAGCAGTACTTC. The chain employs TRBV19 and TRBJ2-7; tentative D call: TRBD1 (5 bases). Trimming removed 3 bases at V and 3 bases at J, with 15 bases between. Germline assignment: CDR1 LNHDA and CDR2 SQIVND (reference sequence). CDR3 size: 15 residues.

The chain uses TRBV5-4 and TRBJ2-7, with 8 bases matching TRBD2. The CDR3 has 18 amino acids. Losses at the gene ends were 2 bases for V and 1 base for J; bases not matched to a gene: 14. CDR1 and CDR2 from the germline V gene are SGHNT and YYREEE (reference sequence). CDR3 protein: CASSFLAGRGPNSYEQYF. In nucleotides, the CDR3 is TGTGCCAGCAGCTTTCTAGCGGGTCGGGGGCCGAATTCCTACGAGCAGTACTTC.

This chain connects TRBV10-3 to TRBJ2-7; TRBD1 aligns across 8 bases. The junction had 11 bases not matched to a gene; V was cut back by 10 bases and J by 6 bases. Germline values: CDR1 ENHRY, CDR2 SYGVKD. This CDR3 comprises 13 residues. The CDR3 region has the DNA TGTGCCACTCGGACAGGGATTTTCGGCGAGCAGTACTTC. This translates into CATRTGIFGEQYF.

V usage is TRBV7-8 and J usage is TRBJ2-3, with D hard to call. The CDR3 length is 17 residues. The germline V gene has CDR1 SGHVS and CDR2 FQNEAQ. The ends were cut back, 1 base at V and 0 bases at J, with 14 bases in the middle. The CDR3 is CASSLGLSLTSTDTQYF. The CDR3 DNA sequence: TGTGCCAGCAGCTTAGGCCTCTCCCTGACTAGCACAGATACGCAGTATTTT.

The V call is TRBV28, the J call TRBJ1-2; D is ambiguous. V lost 2 bases to trimming and J lost 5 bases, with 15 bases between them. There are 15 residues in the CDR3. Germline CDR1 reads MDHEN; CDR2 reads SYDVKM. The CDR3 DNA reads TGTGCCAGCAGTTTAATGGCCAATGGGAGATATGGCTACACCTTC. Its protein product is CASSLMANGRYGYTF.

The V and J genes are TRBV2 and TRBJ1-1; 7 bases map to TRBD1. V gave up 6 bases and J gave up 1 base; unmatched junction bases: 5. This CDR3 comprises 14 residues. Germline CDR1 SNHLY, CDR2 FYNNEI. The CDR3: CASSLDRANTEAFF. The CDR3 nucleotides are TGTGCCAGCAGCCTTGACAGGGCGAACACTGAAGCTTTCTTT.

The chain employs TRBV5-1 and TRBJ2-5; 13 nucleotides line up with TRBD2. After removal of 3 bases from V and 3 bases from J, the junction contained 5 bases not matched to a gene. The CDR3 is 16 amino acids. The V gene's germline CDR1 is SGHRS and CDR2 YFSETQ. CDR3 protein: CASSSSLAGGEETQYF. Here the CDR3 DNA reads TGCGCCAGCAGCTCCTCACTAGCGGGAGGGGAAGAGACCCAGTACTTC. Complete variable domain (other parts from reference TRBV5-1 and TRBJ2-5): KAGVTQTPRYLIKTRGQQVTLSCSPISGHRSVSWYQQTPGQGLQFLFEYFSETQRNKGNFPGRFSGRQFSNSRSEMNVSTLELGDSALYLCASSSSLAGGEETQYFGPGTRLLVL.

The gene calls are TRBV15 and TRBJ2-7; D remains ambiguous. The CDR3 sequence is 12 residues long. Germline V gene sequence: CDR1 LNHNV, CDR2 YYDKDF (reference sequence). Trimming left V 1 base short and J 6 bases short, with 7 bases between. The CDR3 reads CATSRVWPEQYF. Written as DNA, the CDR3 is TGTGCCACCAGCAGAGTTTGGCCCGAGCAGTACTTC.

The chain joins TRBV9 to TRBJ2-6, with 8 bases aligning to TRBD1. V gave up 0 bases and J gave up 4 bases; unmatched junction bases: 6. Germline V gives CDR1 SGDLS, CDR2 YYNGEE. The CDR3 runs 17 residues. The CDR3 bases are TGTGCCAGCAGCGTAGGTCAGGGGGCAGGGGGGGCCAACGTCCTGACTTTC. Translating gives CASSVGQGAGGANVLTF.

This rearrangement joins TRBV29-1 to TRBJ2-7; 9 bases are a match to TRBD1. V trimming: 8 bases; J trimming: 5 bases; junction bases outside the gene matches: 10. The CDR3 consists of 13 residues. CDR1 and CDR2 (germline): SQVTM, ANQGSEA. The CDR3 here is CSSGTGPPNEQYF. The CDR3 DNA is TGCAGCAGTGGGACAGGGCCTCCCAACGAGCAGTACTTC.

The J gene is TRBJ2-1, the V gene TRBV28, with 9 bases fitting TRBD1. Trimming cost V 8 bases and J 0 bases; bases outside gene matches: 14. The CDR3 consists of 18 residues. Germline V gives CDR1 MDHEN, CDR2 SYDVKM. The CDR3 loop reads CASALPRDRVVSYNEQFF. In nucleotides, the CDR3 is TGTGCCAGCGCACTACCCCGGGACAGGGTAGTCTCCTACAATGAGCAGTTCTTC.

The V call is TRBV19, the J call TRBJ1-1, with TRBD1 matching over 8 bases. The germline V gene has CDR1 LNHDA and CDR2 SQIVND (reference sequence). This CDR3 contains 13 residues. Losses at the gene ends were 5 bases for V and 8 bases for J; bases not matched to a gene: 7. The CDR3 sequence: CASSWRQGKEAFF. CDR3 sequence (DNA): TGTGCCAGTAGTTGGCGACAGGGGAAGGAAGCTTTCTTT.

The chain uses TRBV4-1 and TRBJ1-4, with 10 bases matching TRBD1. Germline CDR1 is MGHRA and CDR2 is YSYEKL. The CDR3 is 15 residues long. Trimming cost V 1 base and J 7 bases; bases outside gene matches: 3. CDR3 loop: CASSQVGTGVEKLFF. The DNA for the CDR3 is TGCGCCAGCAGCCAAGTCGGGACAGGGGTTGAAAAACTGTTTTTT.

J is TRBJ1-1 and V is TRBV25-1; 12 bases line up with TRBD1. CDR1 is MGHDK and CDR2 is SYGVNS in the germline V gene. The CDR3 covers 15 residues. V lost 5 bases to trimming and J lost 4 bases; unmatched junction nucleotides: 5. The CDR3 DNA reads as TGTGCCAGCAGTCTGTGGGGACAGGGGGCCACTGAAGCTTTCTTT. This sequence encodes CASSLWGQGATEAFF.

V and J are TRBV2 and TRBJ1-1; TRBD1 matches 8 bases. The V and J ends lost 6 bases and 3 bases, in that order; junction bases with no gene match: 6. Germline loops: CDR1 SNHLY, CDR2 FYNNEI. The CDR3 totals 14 residues. CDR3 amino acids: CASRAGGRYTEAFF. The CDR3 bases are TGTGCCAGCAGGGCAGGGGGCAGATACACTGAAGCTTTCTTT.

The V call is TRBV5-6, the J call TRBJ2-3, with 10 positions matching TRBD1. After removal of 0 bases from V and 4 bases from J, the junction contained 5 bases not matched to a gene. This CDR3 region has 16 residues. Germline CDR1 reads SGHDT; CDR2 reads YYEEEE. Here the CDR3 reads CASSLAPGQGSDTQYF. The CDR3, as DNA: TGTGCCAGCAGCTTGGCACCGGGACAGGGGTCAGATACGCAGTATTTT.

The V call is TRBV6-1, the J call TRBJ2-3; 12 bases fit TRBD2. The germline gives CDR1 MNHNS, CDR2 SASEGT. The CDR3 sequence is 13 residues long. With V trimmed by 9 bases and J by 9 bases, 7 bases remained unmatched. The CDR3 bases are TGTGCCAGTCTAGCGGGAGGGCTTGGAACGCAGTATTTT. Translating gives CASLAGGLGTQYF.

The V and J genes are TRBV7-2 and TRBJ2-7; the D gene is possibly TRBD1 (6 bases). V lost 5 bases to trimming and J lost 5 bases, with 10 bases between them. The length of the CDR3 is 12 residues. The germline V gene has CDR1 SGHTA and CDR2 FQGNSA. The CDR3 bases are TGTGCCAGCAGCCGGAACAGGGACGAGCAGTACTTC. It codes for CASSRNRDEQYF.

V usage is TRBV5-6 and J usage is TRBJ1-1; D is perhaps TRBD1 (6 bases). CDR1 and CDR2 (germline): SGHDT, YYEEEE. The CDR3 is made up of 15 amino acids. Deletions cut 2 bases from V and 0 bases from J, with 11 bases between. Here the CDR3 DNA reads TGTGCCAGCAGCTTAAGGACAGAACTGAACACTGAAGCTTTCTTT. Protein product: CASSLRTELNTEAFF.

V usage is TRBV9 and J usage is TRBJ1-2; D unclear. V was trimmed by 0 bases and J by 6 bases, leaving 12 bases between them. CDR3 size: 14 residues. CDR1 and CDR2 (germline): SGDLS, YYNGEE. The CDR3 coding sequence is TGTGCCAGCAGCGTAGGCTCCCGAGCGCATGGCTACACCTTC. Its protein is CASSVGSRAHGYTF.